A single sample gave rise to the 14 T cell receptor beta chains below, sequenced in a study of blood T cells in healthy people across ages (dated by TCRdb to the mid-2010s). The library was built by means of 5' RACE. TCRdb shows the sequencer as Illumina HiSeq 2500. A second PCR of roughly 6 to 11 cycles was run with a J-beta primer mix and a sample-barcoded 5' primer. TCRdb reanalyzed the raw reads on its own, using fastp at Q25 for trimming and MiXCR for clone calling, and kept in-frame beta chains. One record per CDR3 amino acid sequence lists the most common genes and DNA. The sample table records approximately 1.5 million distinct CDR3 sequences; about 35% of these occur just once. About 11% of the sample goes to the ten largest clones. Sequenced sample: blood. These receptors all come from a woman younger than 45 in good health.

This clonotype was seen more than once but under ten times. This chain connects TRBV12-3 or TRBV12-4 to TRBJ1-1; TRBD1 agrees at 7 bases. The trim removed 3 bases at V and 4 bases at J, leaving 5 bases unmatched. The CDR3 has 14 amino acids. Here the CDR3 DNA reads TGTGCCAGCAGTTTTTCAGGGGGGGGCACTGAAGCTTTCTTT. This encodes CASSFSGGGTEAFF.

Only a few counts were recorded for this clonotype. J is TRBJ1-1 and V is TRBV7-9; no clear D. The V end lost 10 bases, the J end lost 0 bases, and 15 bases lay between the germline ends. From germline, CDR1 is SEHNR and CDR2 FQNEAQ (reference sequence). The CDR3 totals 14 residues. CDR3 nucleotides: TGTGCCACCTCGGTGGACCCCATGAACACTGAAGCTTTCTTT. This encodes CATSVDPMNTEAFF.

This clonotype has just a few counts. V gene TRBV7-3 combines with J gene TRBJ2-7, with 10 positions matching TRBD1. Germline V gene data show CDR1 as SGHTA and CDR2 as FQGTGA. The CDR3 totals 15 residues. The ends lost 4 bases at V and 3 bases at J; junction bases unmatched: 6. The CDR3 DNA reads TGTGCCAGCAGCTCAGCCGGGACAGGGGACTACGAGCAGTACTTC. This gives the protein CASSSAGTGDYEQYF.

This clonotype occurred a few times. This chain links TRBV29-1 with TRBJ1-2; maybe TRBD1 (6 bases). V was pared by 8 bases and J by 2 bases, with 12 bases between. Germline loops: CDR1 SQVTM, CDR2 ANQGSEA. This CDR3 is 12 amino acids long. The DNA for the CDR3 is TGCAGCACCTCTACAGGGAACTATGGCTACACCTTC. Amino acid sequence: CSTSTGNYGYTF.

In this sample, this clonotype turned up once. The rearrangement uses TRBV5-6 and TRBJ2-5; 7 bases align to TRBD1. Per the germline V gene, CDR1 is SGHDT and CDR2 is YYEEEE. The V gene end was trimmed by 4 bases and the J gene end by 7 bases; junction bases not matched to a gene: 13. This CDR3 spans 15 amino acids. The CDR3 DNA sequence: TGTGCCAGCAGCAGCCTCGATAGGGGGCTGGGGACCCAGTACTTC. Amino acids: CASSSLDRGLGTQYF.

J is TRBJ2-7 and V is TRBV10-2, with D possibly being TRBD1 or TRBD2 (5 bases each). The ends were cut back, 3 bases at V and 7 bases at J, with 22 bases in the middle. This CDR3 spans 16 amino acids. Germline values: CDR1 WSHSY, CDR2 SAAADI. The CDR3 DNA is TGCGCCAGCAGTGACCGGGACCTCCCTGATGGATGGGAGCAGTACTTC. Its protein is CASSDRDLPDGWEQYF.

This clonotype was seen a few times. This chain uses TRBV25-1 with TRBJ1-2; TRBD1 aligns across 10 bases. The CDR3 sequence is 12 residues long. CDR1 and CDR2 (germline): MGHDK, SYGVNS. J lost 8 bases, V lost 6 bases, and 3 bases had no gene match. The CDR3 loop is CASRTDRGGYTF. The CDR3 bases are TGTGCCAGCAGGACGGACAGGGGGGGCTACACCTTC.

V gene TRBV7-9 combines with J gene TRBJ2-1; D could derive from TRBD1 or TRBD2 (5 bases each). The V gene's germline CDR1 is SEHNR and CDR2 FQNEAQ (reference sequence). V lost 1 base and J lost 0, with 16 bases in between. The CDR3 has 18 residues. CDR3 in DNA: TGTGCCAGCAGCTTAGGGGGGTTGGGGCAGAGCTCCTACAATGAGCAGTTCTTC. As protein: CASSLGGLGQSSYNEQFF.

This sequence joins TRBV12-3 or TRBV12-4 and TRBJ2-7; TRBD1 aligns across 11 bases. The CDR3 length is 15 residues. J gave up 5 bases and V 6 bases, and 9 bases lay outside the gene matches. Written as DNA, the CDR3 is TGTGCCAGCAGGGCAACCGGACAGGGGGCCGACGAGCAGTACTTC. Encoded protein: CASRATGQGADEQYF.

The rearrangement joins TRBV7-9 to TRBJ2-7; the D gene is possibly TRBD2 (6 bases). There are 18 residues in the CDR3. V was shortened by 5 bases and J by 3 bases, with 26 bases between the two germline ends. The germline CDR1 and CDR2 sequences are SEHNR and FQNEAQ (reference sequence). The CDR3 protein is CASSPYLGGRLRIYEQYF. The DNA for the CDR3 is TGTGCCAGCAGCCCCTATTTGGGGGGTCGACTGAGGATCTACGAGCAGTACTTC.

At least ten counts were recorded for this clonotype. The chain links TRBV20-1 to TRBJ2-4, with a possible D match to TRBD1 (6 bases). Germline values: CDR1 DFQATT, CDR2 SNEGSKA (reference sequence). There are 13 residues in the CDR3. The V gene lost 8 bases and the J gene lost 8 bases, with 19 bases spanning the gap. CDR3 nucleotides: TGCAGTTCTGGCCCAGGGGCGAGAGACATTCAGTACTTC. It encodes CSSGPGARDIQYF.

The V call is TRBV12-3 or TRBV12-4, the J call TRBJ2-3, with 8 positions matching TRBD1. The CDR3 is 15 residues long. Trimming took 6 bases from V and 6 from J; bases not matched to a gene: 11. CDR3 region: CASRTAGGGGDTQYF. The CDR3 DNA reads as TGTGCCAGCAGGACGGCAGGGGGCGGAGGGGATACGCAGTATTTT.

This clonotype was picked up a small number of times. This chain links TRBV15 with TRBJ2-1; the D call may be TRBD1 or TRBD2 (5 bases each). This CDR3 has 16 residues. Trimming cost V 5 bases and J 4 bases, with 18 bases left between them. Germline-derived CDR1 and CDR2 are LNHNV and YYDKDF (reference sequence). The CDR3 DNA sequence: TGTGCCACCAGCCTTACACCGGGACGGGGATACAATGAGCAGTTCTTC. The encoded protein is CATSLTPGRGYNEQFF. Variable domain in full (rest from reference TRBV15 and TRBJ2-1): DAMVIQNPRYQVTQFGKPVTLSCSQTLNHNVMYWYQQKSSQAPKLLFHYYDKDFNNEADTPDNFQSRRPNTSFCFLDIRSPGLGDTAMYLCATSLTPGRGYNEQFFGPGTRLTVL.

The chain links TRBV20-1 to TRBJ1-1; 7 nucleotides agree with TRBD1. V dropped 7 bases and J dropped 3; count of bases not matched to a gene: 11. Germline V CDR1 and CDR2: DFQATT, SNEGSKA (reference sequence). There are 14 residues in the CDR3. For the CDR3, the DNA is TGCAGTGTTTTCCGACAGGGAAGGGACACTGAAGCTTTCTTT. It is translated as CSVFRQGRDTEAFF.